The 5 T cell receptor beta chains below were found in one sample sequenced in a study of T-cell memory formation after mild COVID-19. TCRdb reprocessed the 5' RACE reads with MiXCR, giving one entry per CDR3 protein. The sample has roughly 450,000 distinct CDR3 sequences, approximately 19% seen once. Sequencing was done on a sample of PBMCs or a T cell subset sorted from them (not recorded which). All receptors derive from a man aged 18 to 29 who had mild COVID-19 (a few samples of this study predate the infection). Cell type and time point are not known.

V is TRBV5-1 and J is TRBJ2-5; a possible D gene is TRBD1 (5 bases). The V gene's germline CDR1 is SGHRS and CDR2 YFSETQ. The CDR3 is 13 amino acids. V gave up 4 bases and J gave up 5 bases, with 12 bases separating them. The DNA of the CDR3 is TGCGCCAGCAGCCCCCGGACAATGGAGACCCAGTACTTC. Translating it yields CASSPRTMETQYF.

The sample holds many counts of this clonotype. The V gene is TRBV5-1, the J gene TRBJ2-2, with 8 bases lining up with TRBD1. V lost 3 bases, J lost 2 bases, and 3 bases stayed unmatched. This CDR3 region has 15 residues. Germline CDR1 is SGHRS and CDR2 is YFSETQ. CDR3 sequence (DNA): TGCGCCAGCAGCTACGGACAGGGAAACACCGGGGAGCTGTTTTTT. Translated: CASSYGQGNTGELFF. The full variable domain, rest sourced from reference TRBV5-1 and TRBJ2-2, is KAGVTQTPRYLIKTRGQQVTLSCSPISGHRSVSWYQQTPGQGLQFLFEYFSETQRNKGNFPGRFSGRQFSNSRSEMNVSTLELGDSALYLCASSYGQGNTGELFFGEGSRLTVL.

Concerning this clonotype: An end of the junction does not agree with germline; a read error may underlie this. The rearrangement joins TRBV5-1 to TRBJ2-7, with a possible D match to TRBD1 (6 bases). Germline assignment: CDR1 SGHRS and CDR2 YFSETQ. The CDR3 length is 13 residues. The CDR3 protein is CARSFTGPVEQYF. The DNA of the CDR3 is TGCGCCAGAAGCTTCACAGGGCCTGTCGAGCAGTACTTC.

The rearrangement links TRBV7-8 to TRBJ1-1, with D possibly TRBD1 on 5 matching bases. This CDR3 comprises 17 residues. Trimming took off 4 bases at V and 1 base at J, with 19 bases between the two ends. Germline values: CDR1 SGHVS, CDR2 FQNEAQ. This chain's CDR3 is CASSSGAGYGRNTEAFF. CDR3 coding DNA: TGTGCCAGCAGCTCTGGGGCTGGGTACGGAAGGAACACTGAAGCTTTCTTT.

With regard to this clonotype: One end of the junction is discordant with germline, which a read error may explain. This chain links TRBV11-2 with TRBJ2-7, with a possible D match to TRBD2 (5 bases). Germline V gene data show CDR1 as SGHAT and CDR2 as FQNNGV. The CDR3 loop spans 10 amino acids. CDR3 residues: CASSLVGVNF. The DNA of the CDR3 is TGTGCCAGCAGCTTAGTCGGGGTTAACTTC.